This T cell receptor (beta chain) was obtained from a study of T cells after posttransplantation cyclophosphamide. Turning to this clone: The antigen remains unidentified.

Measured with immunoSEQ multiplex PCR; TCRdb has only the in-frame clones, and not every one. This repertoire shows approximately 30,000 clones, 90% to 95% found once; its top ten account for roughly 0.23%. Germline V gene sequence: CDR1 KGHSH, CDR2 LQKENI. The ends lost 3 bases at V and 8 bases at J; junction bases unmatched: 11. The CDR3 has 16 amino acids. Overall study findings and caveats: Recipient CMV seropositivity and CMV reactivation strongly tracked TRB clonality. Donor-recipient repertoire similarity was low at 1-2 months, rising over year one. Blood and skin or GI T cell repertoires showed limited TRB overlap.

Cells defined as naive were viable CD3+CD4+ or CD3+CD8+ and CCR7+CD45RA+CD45RO-CD95-CD27+CD28+. On the day of bone marrow donation, the related graft donor provided peripheral blood. Specimen: naive CD4+ T cells sorted from PBMCs. The source is a woman aged 55-70 years in good health, CMV-negative, and a related stem cell transplant donor. The chain uses TRBV18 and TRBJ1-3; 9 nucleotides line up with TRBD1. DNA of the CDR3: TGTGCCAGCTCACCCACAGGGGGCTTCCCCTCCGACACCATATATTTT. Its translation: CASSPTGGFPSDTIYF.